Each of the 20 T cell receptor beta chains below was sequenced from the same sample in a study of cytomegalovirus exposure and HLA in healthy donors. Primers for the PCR totalled 60 Vbeta and 13 Jbeta. Using immunoSEQ multiplex PCR, the repertoire was profiled, and TCRdb retains in-frame clones only, with some absent. The sample gives fewer than 200,000 clones, about three quarters of which show up once; around 2.5% is in the top ten. Sequencing was carried out using PBMCs. All receptors derive from a female donor in good health and CMV-seronegative.

This chain joins TRBV28 and TRBJ2-5, with D possibly matching TRBD1 (5 bases). This CDR3 contains 14 residues. V dropped 2 bases and J dropped 9 bases, with 16 bases sitting between them. Germline V gene lookup returns CDR1 MDHEN and CDR2 SYDVKM. CDR3 in DNA: TGTGCCAGCAGTTTAGGGGCCCCCACGGGCTCCCAGTACTTC. Translating it yields CASSLGAPTGSQYF.

The chain couples TRBV10-2 to TRBJ1-1, with D possibly being TRBD1 (5 bases). The V end lost 3 bases, the J end lost 2 bases, and 13 bases lay between the germline ends. CDR1 and CDR2 (germline): WSHSY, SAAADI. The CDR3 covers 15 residues. CDR3: CASSDPGLPNTEAFF. In nucleotides, the CDR3 is TGCGCCAGCAGTGACCCGGGACTTCCTAACACTGAAGCTTTCTTT.

This sequence joins TRBV2 and TRBJ1-2; D gene ambiguous. From germline, CDR1 is SNHLY and CDR2 FYNNEI. The CDR3 loop spans 13 amino acids. The V and J ends lost 4 bases and 6 bases respectively, with 12 bases between them. The CDR3 DNA reads TGTGCCAGCAGTGGGACTCAACTTGATGGCTACACCTTC. This encodes CASSGTQLDGYTF.

This rearrangement joins TRBV25-1 to TRBJ2-1; D is perhaps TRBD2 (6 bases). Trimming removed 4 bases from V and 3 bases from J, with 13 bases in between. CDR3 length equals 15 residues. Germline loops: CDR1 MGHDK, CDR2 SYGVNS. CDR3 coding DNA: TGTGCCAGCAGTGGAGGTAGCGGCCTCTACAATGAGCAGTTCTTC. Amino acids: CASSGGSGLYNEQFF.

This clone was detected a few times. The gene calls are TRBV19 and TRBJ1-2; a weak D match, TRBD1 (6 bases). V lost 1 base and J 4 bases, leaving 10 bases between the germline ends. The germline V gene has CDR1 LNHDA and CDR2 SQIVND (reference sequence). This CDR3 has 14 amino acids. The CDR3 sequence is CASSIVTGTYGYTF. CDR3 nucleotides: TGTGCCAGTAGTATAGTTACAGGGACCTATGGCTACACCTTC.

This sequence joins TRBV4-3 and TRBJ2-1, with 9 bases matching TRBD2. The germline V gene encodes CDR1 LGHNA and CDR2 YSLEER. This CDR3 has 17 amino acids. With V trimmed by 1 base and J by 3 bases, 7 bases remained unmatched. This chain's CDR3 is CASSQGGLAGDYNEQFF. The CDR3 bases are TGCGCCAGCAGCCAAGGAGGGTTAGCGGGGGACTACAATGAGCAGTTCTTC.

The chain uses TRBV6-5 and TRBJ2-5, with 11 bases aligning to TRBD2. The J call is uncertain, as TRBJ2-7 better fits the DNA end. CDR3 size: 15 residues. CDR1 is MNHEY, CDR2 SVGAGI, per germline. Here the CDR3 DNA reads TGTGCCAGCAGTCCGACTAGCGGGGCCTCCTACGAGCAGTACTTC. Its protein is CASSPTSGASYEQYF.

This clone came up a few times. The chain joins TRBV5-1 to TRBJ1-2; tentative D call: TRBD1 (5 bases). The V gene's germline CDR1 is SGHRS and CDR2 YFSETQ. Trimming pared 2 bases from V and 4 bases from J, leaving 9 bases between. The CDR3 spans 13 residues. The CDR3: CASSFGGSYGYTF. The CDR3 DNA reads TGCGCCAGCAGCTTTGGGGGGAGCTATGGCTACACCTTC.

This chain connects TRBV29-1 to TRBJ2-3, with D hard to call. V lost 0 bases and J 6 bases, leaving 7 bases between the germline ends. This CDR3 comprises 12 residues. CDR1 is SQVTM and CDR2 is ANQGSEA in the germline V gene. CDR3 DNA sequence: TGCAGCGTTGAAGATAGAAAGGATACGCAGTATTTT. This gives the protein CSVEDRKDTQYF.

In its sample, this clone was seen once. The chain recombines TRBV5-5 with TRBJ2-3; no clear D. V was shortened by 3 bases and J by 0 bases, with 5 bases between the two germline ends. Per germline, CDR1 SGHKS and CDR2 YYEKEE (reference sequence). The CDR3 is made up of 13 amino acids. The CDR3 region is CASSSLSTDTQYF. The CDR3 DNA sequence: TGTGCCAGCAGCTCTCTCAGCACAGATACGCAGTATTTT.

The V call is TRBV28, the J call TRBJ2-1; 8 nucleotides align to TRBD1. Per the germline V gene, CDR1 is MDHEN and CDR2 is SYDVKM. CDR3 length: 16 amino acids. The ends lost 5 bases at V and 2 bases at J; junction bases unmatched: 8. As DNA, the CDR3 is TGTGCCAGCAGTCCCGACAGGGGAGGAACCTACAATGAGCAGTTCTTC. This encodes CASSPDRGGTYNEQFF.

The chain couples TRBV23-1 to TRBJ2-3; TRBD1 is a possible D gene (6 bases). TRBV23-1 is treated as an ORF (open reading frame) with a function not yet certain. Trimming removed 3 bases at V and 2 bases at J, with 9 bases between. The CDR3 spans 14 residues. CDR3 amino acids: CASSHQGSTDTQYF. Written as DNA, the CDR3 is TGCGCCAGCAGTCACCAGGGGTCCACAGATACGCAGTATTTT.

The gene calls are TRBV9 and TRBJ1-1; D call uncertain. The V end lost 0 bases, the J end lost 1 base, and 7 bases lay between the germline ends. The length of the CDR3 is 14 residues. Germline V gene data show CDR1 as SGDLS and CDR2 as YYNGEE. CDR3 region: CASSVERGNTEAFF. CDR3 DNA: TGTGCCAGCAGCGTAGAGCGGGGGAACACTGAAGCTTTCTTT.

J is TRBJ2-3 and V is TRBV18; 7 bases are a match to TRBD1. Germline V gives CDR1 KGHSH, CDR2 LQKENI. V shed 4 bases, J shed 5 bases, and the junction held 3 bases outside the gene matches. CDR3 length equals 13 residues. The CDR3, as DNA: TGTGCCAGCTCACATTCAGGGGGAGATACGCAGTATTTT. Translated: CASSHSGGDTQYF.

V is TRBV5-6 and J is TRBJ2-3; 13 nucleotides agree with TRBD2. After removal of 4 bases from V and 4 bases from J, the junction contained 9 bases not matched to a gene. CDR3 length: 17 residues. Per the germline V gene, CDR1 is SGHDT and CDR2 is YYEEEE. The CDR3 coding sequence is TGTGCCAGCAGCCCGGGACTAGCGGGGCCCCTGTCAGATACGCAGTATTTT. The encoded protein is CASSPGLAGPLSDTQYF.

The CDR3 is CASSRGQGPYEQYF. The DNA for the CDR3 is TGTGCCAGCAGCAGAGGACAGGGCCCCTACGAGCAGTACTTC. The V gene is TRBV14, the J gene TRBJ2-7; 8 bases agree with TRBD1. The CDR3 totals 14 residues. The V and J ends lost 5 bases and 2 bases, in that order; junction bases with no gene match: 5. The germline CDR1 and CDR2 sequences are SGHDN and FVKESK.

V gene TRBV2 combines with J gene TRBJ1-2; D is perhaps TRBD1 (6 bases). The germline V gene has CDR1 SNHLY and CDR2 FYNNEI. CDR3 size: 15 residues. V was clipped by 5 bases and J by 2 bases, with 15 bases between them. The CDR3 region is CASSWSWGQNYGYTF. In DNA, the CDR3 is TGTGCCAGCAGTTGGAGTTGGGGACAAAACTATGGCTACACCTTC.

This CDR3 reads CASSRGLTPQETQYF. CDR3 DNA sequence: TGTGCCAGCAGCCGGGGACTTACCCCACAAGAGACCCAGTACTTC. The V gene is TRBV5-5, the J gene TRBJ2-5; tentative D call: TRBD2 (6 bases). The germline V and J ends were trimmed by 4 bases and 2 bases, with 15 bases remaining between them. The CDR3 extends over 15 amino acids. Germline V gene sequence: CDR1 SGHKS, CDR2 YYEKEE (reference sequence).

The chain couples TRBV28 to TRBJ1-1, with 7 bases lining up with TRBD1. CDR1 is MDHEN and CDR2 is SYDVKM in the germline V gene. The CDR3 runs to 13 residues. Trimming took 5 bases from V and 11 from J; bases not matched to a gene: 11. CDR3: CASSITNRGRAFF. CDR3 sequence (DNA): TGTGCCAGCAGTATCACTAACAGGGGACGGGCTTTCTTT.

This clone was observed a single time. V is TRBV6-6 and J is TRBJ1-2; the match to TRBD1 covers 9 bases. V was clipped by 5 bases and J by 6 bases; unmatched bases: 4. This CDR3 comprises 13 residues. CDR1 MNHNY and CDR2 SVGAGI come from the germline V gene (reference sequence). CDR3 coding DNA: TGTGCCAGCAGTGGGGGGACAGGGAATGGCTACACCTTC. Protein sequence: CASSGGTGNGYTF.